Below, 27 T cell receptor beta chains from the same sample are listed, as sequenced in a study of glioma-infiltrating T cells after dendritic cell vaccination. Only in-frame clones appear in the TCRdb table, and some are missing; sequencing was by immunoSEQ multiplex PCR. Of some 110,000 clones detected, 90% appear once; the ten largest clones hold approximately 2.7%. Time point defined: after dendritic cell vaccination, including at tumor progression/relapse. This sample comprised blood, obtained after dendritic cell vaccination. These receptors came from a human donor with glioblastoma.

The rearrangement uses TRBV19 and TRBJ1-2; D possibly corresponds to TRBD1 (5 bases). V lost 4 bases and J 4 bases, leaving 10 bases between the germline ends. The CDR3 sequence is 13 residues long. The germline V gene encodes CDR1 LNHDA and CDR2 SQIVND (reference sequence). In nucleotides, the CDR3 is TGTGCCAGTAGTACTGACAGCTCCTATGGCTACACCTTC. It is translated as CASSTDSSYGYTF.

This chain links TRBV27 with TRBJ1-2; no firm D call. The CDR3 extends over 14 amino acids. V shed 3 bases and J shed 4 bases, with 12 bases lying between them. In germline, CDR1 is MNHEY, CDR2 SMNVEV (reference sequence). The CDR3 protein is CASSFRELGYGYTF. The CDR3 DNA reads as TGTGCCAGCAGTTTTAGAGAGCTTGGCTATGGCTACACCTTC.

The V call is TRBV9, the J call TRBJ1-2, with TRBD1 matching over 12 bases. Germline CDR1 is SGDLS and CDR2 is YYNGEE. Germline trimming cut 4 bases from V and 0 bases from J; bases unmatched to any gene: 4. This CDR3 has 16 residues. Here the CDR3 DNA reads TGTGCCAGCAGCCACGGGACAGGGGGCCCTAACTATGGCTACACCTTC. This codes for CASSHGTGGPNYGYTF.

A single count supports this clone. The V and J genes are TRBV7-3 and TRBJ2-7, with a possible D match to TRBD2 (5 bases). CDR3 length: 14 residues. V lost 1 base, J lost 0 bases, and 7 bases lay in between. The germline gives CDR1 SGHTA, CDR2 FQGTGA. This CDR3 is CASSLNSGSYEQYF. The CDR3 DNA sequence: TGTGCCAGCAGCTTAAACAGCGGCTCCTACGAGCAGTACTTC.

This clone was counted between two and nine times. DNA of the CDR3: TGTGCCAGCAGCATAGGAGTTAACTATGGCTACACCTTC. Encoded protein: CASSIGVNYGYTF. V usage is TRBV27 and J usage is TRBJ1-2; D gene ambiguous. The CDR3 runs 13 residues. Germline V CDR1 and CDR2: MNHEY, SMNVEV (reference sequence). Trimming took 6 bases from V and 1 from J, leaving 9 bases between them.

This clone was counted a single time. The junction and the germline gene differ at one end; a read error may be behind it. V gene TRBV2 combines with J gene TRBJ1-5; possibly TRBD1 for D (6 bases). The CDR3 sequence is 15 residues long. Germline V gene lookup returns CDR1 SNHLY and CDR2 FYNNEI. In DNA form, the CDR3 reads TGTGCCAGCAGTGAAGAATCTGGGGGCAACCAGCCCCAGCATTTT. Its protein is CASSEESGGNQPQHF.

This chain joins TRBV19 and TRBJ1-2; D gene uncertain. Germline assignment: CDR1 LNHDA and CDR2 SQIVND (reference sequence). Between the trimmed V and J ends, which lost 6 bases and 4 bases, there was a span of 12 bases. This CDR3 has 13 residues. This CDR3 reads CASRRGRSYGYTF. CDR3 in DNA: TGTGCCAGTAGAAGAGGGCGTAGCTATGGCTACACCTTC.

The chain combines TRBV19 with TRBJ1-2, with TRBD1 as a possible D gene (6 bases). Germline values: CDR1 LNHDA, CDR2 SQIVND (reference sequence). Trimming cost V 6 bases and J 6 bases, with 8 bases left between them. The CDR3 extends over 11 amino acids. The CDR3 protein is CASRRGHGYTF. CDR3 coding DNA: TGTGCCAGTAGGCGGGGGCATGGCTACACCTTC.

The chain is built from TRBV15 and TRBJ1-5; no definite D call. V lost 0 bases and J 3 bases, leaving 9 bases between the germline ends. CDR1 is LNHNV and CDR2 is YYDKDF in the germline V gene (reference sequence). This CDR3 region has 15 residues. The CDR3 bases are TGTGCCACCAGCAGAGATACTGCTATCAATCAGCCCCAGCATTTT. This translates into CATSRDTAINQPQHF.

The chain couples TRBV5-4 to TRBJ2-3, with a weak D call TRBD2 (5 bases). V lost 0 bases, J lost 6 bases, and 14 bases lay in between. The CDR3 extends over 15 amino acids. Germline V gene lookup returns CDR1 SGHNT and CDR2 YYREEE (reference sequence). Here the CDR3 reads CASSLGGQEADTQYF. The CDR3 region has the DNA TGTGCCAGCAGCTTGGGCGGGCAAGAGGCTGATACGCAGTATTTT.

CDR3 in amino acids: CASSQSRTSGPYEQYF. CDR3 bases: TGTGCCAGCAGCCAATCGAGGACTAGCGGTCCCTACGAGCAGTACTTC. The chain links TRBV16 to TRBJ2-7, with 10 bases lining up with TRBD2. This CDR3 region has 16 residues. J lost 2 bases, V lost 0 bases, and 4 bases had no gene match. Germline CDR1 is KGHSY and CDR2 is FQNENV.

This clone was seen only once. This CDR3 reads CATSGQGADTGELFF. For the CDR3, the DNA is TGTGCCACCAGCGGACAGGGGGCTGACACCGGGGAGCTGTTTTTT. The chain carries TRBV15 and TRBJ2-2; 11 bases align to TRBD1. CDR1 is LNHNV, CDR2 YYDKDF, per germline (reference sequence). The CDR3 runs to 15 residues. J was trimmed by 3 bases and V by 5 bases; bases with no gene match: 2.

The genes are TRBV7-2 and TRBJ1-5; no definite D call. Germline values: CDR1 SGHTA, CDR2 FQGNSA. V lost 3 bases and J 7 bases, leaving 16 bases between the germline ends. The CDR3 has 15 residues. In DNA form, the CDR3 reads TGTGCCAGCAGCTTGGAGGCGGGCGGCGGACAGCCCCAGCATTTT. Its protein product is CASSLEAGGGQPQHF.

This chain uses TRBV9 with TRBJ1-1; D uncertain. The CDR3 is 13 amino acids. Trimming took 4 bases from V and 3 from J, leaving 10 bases between them. The germline V gene has CDR1 SGDLS and CDR2 YYNGEE. The CDR3 DNA sequence: TGTGCCAGCAGCTCCCAGGCAGACACTGAAGCTTTCTTT. It encodes CASSSQADTEAFF.

This clone was picked up a small number of times. The chain carries TRBV21-1 and TRBJ1-4; the D call TRBD1 from the table was never checked on the DNA. TRBV21-1 is assigned pseudogene status. This CDR3 is 18 amino acids long. The CDR3 sequence is CASSKLGPRQGGDEKLFF. The CDR3 nucleotides are TGTGCCAGCAGCAAACTGGGGCCTCGACAGGGCGGGGATGAAAAACTGTTTTTT.

V is TRBV19 and J is TRBJ2-2; 9 bases are shared with TRBD1. The CDR3 contains 16 residues. Germline V CDR1 and CDR2: LNHDA, SQIVND (reference sequence). V shed 4 bases, J shed 5 bases, and the junction held 8 bases outside the gene matches. The CDR3 spells CASSTPGTGNTGELFF. CDR3 DNA: TGTGCCAGTAGTACACCCGGGACAGGGAATACCGGGGAGCTGTTTTTT.

The V and J genes are TRBV5-1 and TRBJ2-5, with TRBD2 matching over 8 bases. Germline V CDR1 and CDR2: SGHRS, YFSETQ. CDR3 length: 16 amino acids. The trim removed 4 bases at V and 2 bases at J, leaving 10 bases unmatched. CDR3 in DNA: TGCGCCAGCAGCCCCCTGACAGCGGGGGCTCAAGAGACCCAGTACTTC. It yields the protein CASSPLTAGAQETQYF.

This clone was recorded only once. V usage is TRBV28 and J usage is TRBJ2-1; tentatively, D is TRBD2 (8 bases). The CDR3 covers 14 residues. From germline, CDR1 is MDHEN and CDR2 SYDVKM. The V gene lost 7 bases and the J gene lost 7 bases, with 17 bases spanning the gap. CDR3 residues: CASIIGGGGNEQFF. Written as DNA, the CDR3 is TGTGCCAGCATCATAGGGGGCGGGGGGAATGAGCAGTTCTTC.

The rearrangement uses TRBV10-3 and TRBJ2-5, with 9 nucleotides matching TRBD1. The CDR3 is 14 amino acids. Germline-derived CDR1 and CDR2 are ENHRY and SYGVKD. V was pared by 3 bases and J by 3 bases, with 2 bases of the junction left unmatched. For the CDR3, the DNA is TGTGCCATCAGTGACCGGACAGGGGAAGAGACCCAGTACTTC. This codes for CAISDRTGEETQYF.

The chain links TRBV29-1 to TRBJ2-1; perhaps TRBD2 as D (5 bases). There are 12 residues in the CDR3. Deletions cut 1 base from V and 12 bases from J, with 13 bases between. Germline V gene data show CDR1 as SQVTM and CDR2 as ANQGSEA. CDR3 region: CSVEGRLNRQFF. For the CDR3, the DNA is TGCAGCGTTGAAGGGAGACTAAATCGGCAGTTCTTC.

The chain recombines TRBV28 with TRBJ1-2; TRBD1 might be the D (5 bases). The CDR3 contains 13 residues. Trimming stripped 4 bases from V and 8 bases from J, with 14 bases between. The germline V gene encodes CDR1 MDHEN and CDR2 SYDVKM. The CDR3 protein is CASSWGAGDGYTF. The CDR3 DNA reads TGTGCCAGCAGTTGGGGTGCGGGGGACGGCTACACCTTC.

There are a few counts of this clone. CDR3 DNA: TGTGCCAGCAGCCTGTCCAGGGAGCAGTACTTC. Its protein product is CASSLSREQYF. V usage is TRBV7-9 and J usage is TRBJ2-7, with D uncertain. The germline V gene has CDR1 SEHNR and CDR2 FQNEAQ (reference sequence). V was trimmed by 5 bases and J by 7 bases, leaving 9 bases between them. CDR3 length equals 11 residues.

This clone appeared a few times. The chain couples TRBV4-1 to TRBJ2-3, with 8 bases that match TRBD2. V lost 0 bases, J lost 0 bases, and 2 bases stayed unmatched. Germline CDR1 MGHRA, CDR2 YSYEKL. This CDR3 is built from 16 residues. The chain's CDR3 is CASSQDSGISTDTQYF. In nucleotides, the CDR3 is TGCGCCAGCAGCCAAGATAGCGGGATAAGCACAGATACGCAGTATTTT.

The V gene is TRBV2, the J gene TRBJ1-4; D call uncertain. Trimming took off 0 bases at V and 5 bases at J, with 7 bases between the two ends. There are 14 residues in the CDR3. The germline gives CDR1 SNHLY, CDR2 FYNNEI. The CDR3, as DNA: TGTGCCAGCAGTGAAGCGAGGCTAAATGAAAAACTGTTTTTT. It is translated as CASSEARLNEKLFF.

V is TRBV7-2 and J is TRBJ1-2, with 11 bases that match TRBD1. Trimming removed 5 bases from V and 8 bases from J; junction bases left unmatched: 13. Germline CDR1 SGHTA, CDR2 FQGNSA. The CDR3 spans 16 residues. The DNA of the CDR3 is TGTGCCAGCAGCCACGGACAGGGGGCTAGGGTCGCCGGCTACACCTTC. Protein sequence: CASSHGQGARVAGYTF.

The chain couples TRBV5-1 to TRBJ1-3, with unresolved D. The germline V gene encodes CDR1 SGHRS and CDR2 YFSETQ. This CDR3 comprises 15 residues. With 5 bases removed from V and 0 bases from J, the gap between germline ends came to 12 bases. This CDR3 reads CASSLEGPSGNTIYF. CDR3 coding DNA: TGCGCCAGCAGTCTCGAGGGCCCCTCTGGAAACACCATATATTTT.

The rearrangement joins TRBV19 to TRBJ1-5, with D perhaps matching TRBD1 (6 bases). Trimming stripped 3 bases from V and 7 bases from J, with 13 bases between. The CDR3 length is 14 residues. Germline V gene data show CDR1 as LNHDA and CDR2 as SQIVND (reference sequence). The DNA of the CDR3 is TGTGCCAGTAGTATGGGAACCACAGGGCAGCCCCAGCATTTT. Amino acids: CASSMGTTGQPQHF.